A selection of T cell receptor beta chains follows, all from one sample in a study of blood T cell repertoires in COVID-19. Measured with immunoSEQ multiplex PCR; TCRdb has only the in-frame clones, and not every one. In the table there are approximately 150,000 clones, around 82% of which are singletons. Sequenced: peripheral blood. These receptors were taken from a man in his 70s with active or convalescent COVID-19. Each CDR3 is given with its conserved first and last residue. A D gene is named only where the DNA matches it firmly.

TRBD2	TRBV5-1	TRBJ2-7	CASSSAGGWNEQYF	TGCGCCAGCAGCTCAGCGGGAGGCTGGAACGAGCAGTACTTC
.	TRBV5-1	TRBJ1-1	CASSSDSPEAFF	TGCGCCAGCAGCTCCGACAGCCCTGAAGCTTTCTTT
TRBD1	TRBV9	TRBJ2-2	CASSVADRDYTGELFF	TGTGCCAGCAGCGTAGCGGACAGGGACTACACCGGGGAGCTGTTTTTT
.	TRBV3-1/TRBV3-2	TRBJ2-7	CASSQTQGGLGYSDEYEQYF	TGTGCCAGCAGCCAAACTCAGGGAGGCTTGGGATATTCGGATGAATACGAGCAGTACTTC
.	TRBV5-5	TRBJ2-5	CASSPEPGMETQYF	TGTGCCAGCAGCCCGGAGCCGGGGATGGAGACCCAGTACTTC
.	TRBV29-1	TRBJ2-1	CSVGSGGRGYNEQFF	TGCAGCGTCGGTTCGGGCGGAAGGGGCTACAATGAGCAGTTCTTC
TRBD1	TRBV18	TRBJ1-5	CASSPTGGLYQPQHF	TGTGCCAGCTCCCCCACAGGGGGGCTCTATCAGCCCCAGCATTTT
TRBD1	TRBV18	TRBJ2-1	CASSPRTGGVLNEQFF	TGTGCCAGCTCACCAAGGACAGGGGGCGTTTTGAATGAGCAGTTCTTC
.	TRBV21-1	TRBJ2-7	CASSKGGMGSGSSVEQYF	TGTGCCAGCAGCAAAGGGGGGATGGGGAGCGGGAGTTCGGTCGAGCAGTACTTC
TRBD2	TRBV5-4	TRBJ2-1	CASSLGLAGVGEQFF	TGTGCCAGCAGCTTGGGACTAGCGGGAGTTGGTGAGCAGTTCTTC
TRBD1	TRBV6-1	TRBJ1-2	CASSEPLSGTGDPPPNYGYTF	TGTGCCAGCAGTGAACCATTATCGGGGACAGGGGACCCGCCGCCTAACTATGGCTACACCTTC
TRBD1	TRBV11-2	TRBJ1-1	CASSPRQGLNTEAFF	TGTGCCAGCAGCCCCAGACAGGGCCTGAACACTGAAGCTTTCTTT
.	TRBV9	TRBJ2-5	CASSVGRGPGETQYF	TGTGCCAGCAGCGTAGGGAGGGGCCCAGGGGAGACCCAGTACTTC
.	TRBV7-3	TRBJ2-3	CASSLEIADTQYF	TGTGCCAGCAGCTTGGAGATAGCAGATACGCAGTATTTT
TRBD2	TRBV5-1	TRBJ2-1	CASSITSGRGNEQFF	TGCGCCAGCAGCATAACTAGCGGGAGGGGCAATGAGCAGTTCTTC
TRBD1	TRBV6-2/TRBV6-3	TRBJ2-2	CASSYAGTGAGNTGELFF	TGTGCCAGCAGTTACGCCGGGACAGGGGCCGGGAACACCGGGGAGCTGTTTTTT
.	TRBV6-2/TRBV6-3	TRBJ1-5	CASSYSGGNQPQHF	TGTGCCAGCAGTTACTCCGGGGGCAATCAGCCCCAGCATTTT